Below are 27 T cell receptor beta chains sequenced from a single sample in a study of Graves' ophthalmopathy and Graves' hyperthyroidism (dated by TCRdb to the late 2010s). These reads were obtained on an Illumina HiSeq 2000. For repertoire sequencing, the TCR beta CDR3 regions were amplified from RNA transcripts. The first round of RT-PCR was done with HTBI primers and the Qiagen OneStep RT-PCR kit, and was followed by a second round of multiplex PCR, then size selection and purification. The raw public reads went through TCRdb reprocessing: fastp at Q25, MiXCR clone calling, in-frame beta chains kept. Every CDR3 protein is listed once, alongside the most common genes and DNA of its rows. Here the sample has 200,000 to 250,000 distinct CDR3 sequences; 20% to 25% occur a single time. The ten biggest clones cover roughly 42% of the sample. Sequences were obtained from peripheral blood. Receptor source: a woman aged 45-60 years with Graves' ophthalmopathy. Donor details come from another sample of the same person, matched by shared clones.

This clonotype appeared many times. The rearrangement joins TRBV7-2 to TRBJ2-4; D could derive from TRBD1 or TRBD2 (5 bases each). The germline V gene encodes CDR1 SGHTA and CDR2 FQGNSA. The CDR3 is made up of 16 amino acids. Trimming removed 1 base from V and 5 bases from J, with 15 bases in between. The CDR3, as DNA: TGTGCCAGCAGCTTAGGACCTCGGGGCTTGGAAAACATTCAGTACTTC. It translates to CASSLGPRGLENIQYF.

The chain combines TRBV12-3 or TRBV12-4 with TRBJ2-5, with 7 bases matching TRBD1. The CDR3 has 14 residues. Trimming at V came to 7 bases and at J to 9 bases, leaving 14 bases not matched to a gene. This CDR3 is CASTPGTAERAQYF. The CDR3 DNA is TGTGCCAGCACCCCCGGGACAGCCGAAAGAGCCCAGTACTTC.

This chain joins TRBV29-1 and TRBJ2-7; D remains unclear. This CDR3 has 11 residues. Germline assignment: CDR1 SQVTM and CDR2 ANQGSEA. V lost 5 bases, J lost 4 bases, and 9 bases lay in between. Written as DNA, the CDR3 is TGCAGCGTTTTTGGCGCTTACGAGCAGTACTTC. This translates into CSVFGAYEQYF.

This clonotype was seen more than once but under ten times. The J gene is TRBJ1-1, the V gene TRBV30; D unresolved. The CDR3 loop spans 11 amino acids. V lost 3 bases, J lost 5 bases, and 7 bases lay in between. Germline CDR1 GTSNPN, CDR2 SVGIG (reference sequence). The CDR3 spells CAWSGDTEAFF. CDR3 nucleotides: TGTGCCTGGAGCGGTGATACTGAAGCTTTCTTT.

Ten or more counts support this clonotype. This chain uses TRBV3-1 with TRBJ1-2; possibly TRBD1 for D (5 bases). Germline CDR1 and CDR2: LGHDT and YNNKEL (reference sequence). The CDR3 runs 15 residues. Trimming removed 5 bases from V and 2 bases from J, with 15 bases in between. CDR3 DNA: TGTGCCAGCAGCTTCAGGGACGGACGAAACTATGGCTACACCTTC. This sequence encodes CASSFRDGRNYGYTF.

This clonotype occurred many times. This rearrangement joins TRBV19 to TRBJ2-5, with a weak D call TRBD2 (6 bases). Germline CDR1 LNHDA, CDR2 SQIVND (reference sequence). There are 15 residues in the CDR3. V lost 3 bases, J lost 5 bases, and 16 bases lay in between. The CDR3 nucleotides are TGTGCCAGTAGTATCGCGGGGTCTAGCATGGAGACCCAGTACTTC. Protein product: CASSIAGSSMETQYF.

This clonotype occurred a few times. The chain has TRBV12-3 or TRBV12-4 and TRBJ1-1; D call uncertain. CDR3 length: 13 amino acids. The germline V and J ends were trimmed by 6 bases and 5 bases, with 13 bases remaining between them. Written as DNA, the CDR3 is TGTGCCAGCAGCCTAACAGTTCAAACTGAAGCTTTCTTT. Its protein product is CASSLTVQTEAFF.

This clonotype was seen at least ten times. This chain connects TRBV6-1 to TRBJ2-7, with 7 bases aligning to TRBD1. The V gene's germline CDR1 is MNHNS and CDR2 SASEGT. V gave up 7 bases and J gave up 7 bases; unmatched junction bases: 16. The CDR3 spans 15 residues. Here the CDR3 reads CASKTRRDSPWEQYF. CDR3 in DNA: TGTGCCAGCAAGACGAGACGGGACAGCCCTTGGGAGCAGTACTTC.

This clonotype was picked up many times. This sequence joins TRBV12-3 or TRBV12-4 and TRBJ2-5; 7 nucleotides agree with TRBD1. This CDR3 spans 14 amino acids. J lost 5 bases, V lost 2 bases, and 5 bases had no gene match. CDR3 sequence: CASSLRGGMETQYF. The DNA of the CDR3 is TGTGCCAGCAGTTTAAGAGGGGGCATGGAGACCCAGTACTTC.

This chain uses TRBV6-1 with TRBJ1-5; D unclear. The CDR3 is 14 residues long. Germline V CDR1 and CDR2: MNHNS, SASEGT. Trimming removed 8 bases from V and 0 bases from J, with 11 bases in between. The CDR3 spells CASVSLYSNQPQHF. The CDR3 DNA is TGTGCCAGCGTCAGCTTATATAGCAATCAGCCCCAGCATTTT.

There are many counts of this clonotype. The rearrangement uses TRBV6-2 or TRBV6-3 and TRBJ2-4; maybe TRBD1 (6 bases). Trimming cost V 4 bases and J 8 bases, with 21 bases left between them. Germline-derived CDR1 and CDR2 are MNHEY and SVGEGT. The CDR3 has 16 residues. CDR3 sequence reads: CASSSLSPGTRDIQYF. The CDR3 nucleotides read TGTGCCAGCAGTTCCCTCTCACCAGGGACAAGGGACATTCAGTACTTC.

This clonotype appeared many times. This sequence joins TRBV6-5 and TRBJ2-5; possible D gene TRBD2, 5 bases. V was trimmed by 2 bases and J by 4 bases, leaving 8 bases between them. From germline, CDR1 is MNHEY and CDR2 SVGAGI. CDR3 length: 13 amino acids. CDR3 in amino acids: CASSYMAGETQYF. The CDR3 DNA sequence: TGTGCCAGCAGTTACATGGCGGGAGAGACCCAGTACTTC.

This clonotype has a handful of counts. The chain joins TRBV20-1 to TRBJ2-6; possible D gene TRBD1, 5 bases. Per the germline V gene, CDR1 is DFQATT and CDR2 is SNEGSKA (reference sequence). Trimming cost V 3 bases and J 2 bases, with 11 bases left between them. The CDR3 spans 15 residues. The CDR3 DNA follows: TGCAGTGCTAGTGGTCAGGGTCCTGGGGCCAACGTCCTGACTTTC. This translates into CSASGQGPGANVLTF.

This clonotype was counted ten times or more. The chain carries TRBV4-1 and TRBJ1-2; 7 positions match TRBD1. The CDR3 length is 15 residues. The germline V gene encodes CDR1 MGHRA and CDR2 YSYEKL. Germline trimming cut 4 bases from V and 2 bases from J; bases unmatched to any gene: 7. CDR3 region: CASSLMDRNNYGYTF. CDR3 in DNA: TGCGCCAGCAGCCTGATGGACAGGAACAACTATGGCTACACCTTC.

The chain carries TRBV3-1 and TRBJ2-2, with TRBD1 as a possible D gene (6 bases). Trimming removed 0 bases at V and 1 base at J, with 12 bases between. This CDR3 region has 17 residues. From germline, CDR1 is LGHDT and CDR2 YNNKEL (reference sequence). CDR3 coding DNA: TGTGCCAGCAGCCAAGATCTGGTCAGGGGGAACACCGGGGAGCTGTTTTTT. Protein sequence: CASSQDLVRGNTGELFF.

This clonotype came up a few times. The chain uses TRBV4-1 and TRBJ2-7, with 9 bases lining up with TRBD1. Trimming took 4 bases from V and 5 from J; bases not matched to a gene: 9. The CDR3 is 15 amino acids. Germline V CDR1 and CDR2: MGHRA, YSYEKL. CDR3 DNA sequence: TGCGCCAGCAGCCGCTCGGGACAGGGTATAAACGAGCAGTACTTC. It codes for CASSRSGQGINEQYF.

In this sample, this clonotype turned up many times. CDR3 nucleotide sequence: TGTGCCAGTAGTAGAGTGGGGCGGGACACTGAAGCTTTCTTT. This codes for CASSRVGRDTEAFF. The J gene is TRBJ1-1, the V gene TRBV19, with D possibly TRBD1 on 5 matching bases. CDR3 size: 14 residues. V was clipped by 4 bases and J by 3 bases, with 12 bases between them. In germline, CDR1 is LNHDA, CDR2 SQIVND (reference sequence). Together with reference TRBV19 and TRBJ1-1, the CDR3 gives the full variable domain: DGGITQSPKYLFRKEGQNVTLSCEQNLNHDAMYWYRQDPGQGLRLIYYSQIVNDFQKGDIAEGYSVSREKKESFPLTVTSAQKNPTAFYLCASSRVGRDTEAFFGQGTRLTVV.

This clonotype was seen repeatedly, ten times or more. The CDR3 nucleotides read TGTGCCAGCACAGAGAACACAGATACGCAGTATTTT. Amino acid sequence: CASTENTDTQYF. V usage is TRBV28 and J usage is TRBJ2-3; D not certain. Germline V gene data show CDR1 as MDHEN and CDR2 as SYDVKM. This CDR3 contains 12 residues. Trimming cost V 7 bases and J 2 bases, with 7 bases left between them. Together with reference TRBV28 and TRBJ2-3, the CDR3 gives the full variable domain: DVKVTQSSRYLVKRTGEKVFLECVQDMDHENMFWYRQDPGLGLRLIYFSYDVKMKEKGDIPEGYSVSREKKERFSLILESASTNQTSMYLCASTENTDTQYFGPGTRLTVL.

This clonotype was found many times. The CDR3 spells CASSYRNGLAENTGELFF. DNA for the CDR3: TGTGCCAGCAGTTACAGAAACGGACTAGCGGAGAACACCGGGGAGCTGTTTTTT. J is TRBJ2-2 and V is TRBV6-5; 10 nucleotides line up with TRBD2. V lost 2 bases to trimming and J lost 1 base; unmatched junction nucleotides: 7. Germline CDR1 and CDR2: MNHEY and SVGAGI. CDR3 length: 18 amino acids.

This rearrangement joins TRBV2 to TRBJ2-7, with D possibly matching TRBD1 (6 bases). V was trimmed by 6 bases and J by 6 bases, leaving 9 bases between them. Germline CDR1 reads SNHLY; CDR2 reads FYNNEI. The CDR3 length is 11 residues. The CDR3 DNA is TGTGCCAGCAGGACAGGATCCGAGCAGTACTTC. Amino acids: CASRTGSEQYF.

This clonotype has ten or more counts. The chain links TRBV5-1 to TRBJ1-5; D possibly corresponds to TRBD1 (5 bases). CDR1 is SGHRS and CDR2 is YFSETQ in the germline V gene. Trimming shortened V by 0 bases and J by 0 bases, and 7 bases separated the two germline ends. The CDR3 spans 15 residues. The CDR3 reads CASSLAGDSNQPQHF. The CDR3 DNA reads as TGCGCCAGCAGCTTGGCGGGGGATAGCAATCAGCCCCAGCATTTT.

The CDR3 loop is CASSTLFTGELFF. For the CDR3, the DNA is TGTGCCAGCAGTACCCTTTTCACCGGGGAGCTGTTTTTT. This chain uses TRBV6-2 or TRBV6-3 with TRBJ2-2; no clear D gene. Deletions cut 5 bases from V and 4 bases from J, with 8 bases between. The CDR3 runs to 13 residues. The germline gives CDR1 MNHEY, CDR2 SVGEGT.

This sequence joins TRBV28 and TRBJ2-2; D possibly corresponds to TRBD1 (6 bases). Trimming took 6 bases from V and 4 from J, leaving 18 bases between them. The CDR3 length is 16 residues. Germline CDR1 reads MDHEN; CDR2 reads SYDVKM. The CDR3 DNA is TGTGCCAGCAGCACAGGGATCGGAGTTACCACCGGGGAGCTGTTTTTT. Translation: CASSTGIGVTTGELFF.

In its sample, this clonotype was seen once. The chain joins TRBV20-1 to TRBJ2-7; D is unclear. Looked up from germline, CDR1 is DFQATT and CDR2 is SNEGSKA (reference sequence). V lost 6 bases to trimming and J lost 5 bases, with 23 bases between them. This CDR3 comprises 15 residues. The CDR3 DNA reads as TGCAGTGCCCCTTTGACCGGGCCCTCCGGACACGAGCAGTACTTC. Encoded protein: CSAPLTGPSGHEQYF.

A remark on this clonotype: Since a much larger clone is just one base distant, this may be a read error. CDR3 sequence (DNA): TGTGCCAGCAGTCCCTGGACAGGGCACAATAAGCCCCAGCATTTT. This translates into CASSPWTGHNKPQHF. The chain combines TRBV12-3 or TRBV12-4 with TRBJ1-5; 8 positions match TRBD1. The CDR3 loop spans 15 amino acids.

This clonotype was detected ten times or more. The chain recombines TRBV28 with TRBJ2-5; D gene unclear. The germline V gene has CDR1 MDHEN and CDR2 SYDVKM. The CDR3 has 12 amino acids. V lost 2 bases, J lost 3 bases, and 4 bases lay in between. CDR3 region: CASSLMEETQYF. For the CDR3, the DNA is TGTGCCAGCAGTTTAATGGAAGAGACCCAGTACTTC.

This clonotype was observed many times. This sequence joins TRBV24-1 and TRBJ2-5; tentatively, D is TRBD1 (6 bases). V was cut by 4 bases and J by 1 base, with 12 bases left in between. Per germline, CDR1 KGHDR and CDR2 SFDVKD. The CDR3 contains 15 residues. The CDR3 DNA is TGTGCCACCAGTGACCCGGACAGATTCCAAGAGACCCAGTACTTC. Protein sequence: CATSDPDRFQETQYF.